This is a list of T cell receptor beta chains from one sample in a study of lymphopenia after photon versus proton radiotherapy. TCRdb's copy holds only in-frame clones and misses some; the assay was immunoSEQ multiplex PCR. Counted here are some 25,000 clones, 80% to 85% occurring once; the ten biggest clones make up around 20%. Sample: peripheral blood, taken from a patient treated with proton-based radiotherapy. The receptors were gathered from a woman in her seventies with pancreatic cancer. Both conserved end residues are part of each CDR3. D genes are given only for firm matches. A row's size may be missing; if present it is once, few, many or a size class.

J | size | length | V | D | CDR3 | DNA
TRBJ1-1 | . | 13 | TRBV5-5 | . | CASADTLNTEAFF | TGTGCCAGCGCGGACACACTGAACACTGAAGCTTTCTTT
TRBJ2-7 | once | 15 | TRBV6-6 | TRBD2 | CASSYPPGTTYEQYF | TGTGCCAGCAGCTACCCCCCTGGGACTACCTACGAGCAGTACTTC
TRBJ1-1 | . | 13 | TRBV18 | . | CASSRGTNTEAFF | TGTGCCAGCTCTAGGGGTACTAACACTGAAGCTTTCTTT
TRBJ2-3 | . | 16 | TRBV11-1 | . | CASSQTERTRTDTQYF | TGTGCCAGCAGCCAAACCGAGCGGACACGCACAGATACGCAGTATTTT
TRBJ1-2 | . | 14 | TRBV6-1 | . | CASSERPGDYGYTF | TGTGCCAGCAGTGAACGCCCCGGGGACTATGGCTACACCTTC
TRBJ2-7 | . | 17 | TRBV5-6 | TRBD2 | CASSLAYAGTSAYEQYF | TGTGCCAGCAGCTTGGCATACGCCGGGACTAGCGCCTACGAGCAGTACTTC
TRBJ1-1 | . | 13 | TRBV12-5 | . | CASGPGQYTEAFF | TGTGCTAGTGGGCCCGGACAGTACACTGAAGCTTTCTTT
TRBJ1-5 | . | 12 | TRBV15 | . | CATSDGNQPQHF | TGTGCCACCAGCGATGGCAATCAGCCCCAGCATTTT
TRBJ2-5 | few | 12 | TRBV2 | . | CASSEVVETQYF | TGTGCCAGCAGTGAAGTAGTGGAGACCCAGTACTTC
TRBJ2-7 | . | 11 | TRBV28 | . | CASSFKHEQYF | TGTGCCAGCAGTTTCAAGCACGAGCAGTACTTC
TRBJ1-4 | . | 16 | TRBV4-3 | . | CASSQDRDSLNEKLFF | TGCGCCAGCAGCCAAGATCGGGATAGCTTAAATGAAAAACTGTTTTTT
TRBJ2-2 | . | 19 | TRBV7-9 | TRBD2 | CASTRGGGIPTRPTGELFF | TGTGCCAGCACCCGCGGGGGGGGGATTCCAACAAGACCCACCGGGGAGCTGTTTTTT
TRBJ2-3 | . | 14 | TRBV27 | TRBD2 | CASSWLAGTDTQYF | TGTGCCAGCAGTTGGTTAGCGGGGACAGATACGCAGTATTTT
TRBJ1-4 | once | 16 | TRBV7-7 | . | CASSLNIGVANEKLFF | TGTGCTAGCAGCTTAAACATCGGGGTCGCTAATGAAAAACTGTTTTTT
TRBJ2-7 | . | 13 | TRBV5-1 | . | CASRAGTADEQYF | TGCGCCAGCAGAGCCGGGACCGCAGACGAGCAGTACTTC
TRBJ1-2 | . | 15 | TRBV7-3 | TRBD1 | CASSLTGTENYGYTF | TGTGCCAGCAGCTTAACCGGGACAGAAAACTATGGCTACACCTTC
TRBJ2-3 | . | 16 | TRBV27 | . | CASSLSTGHRPDTQYF | TGTGCCAGCAGTTTATCGACGGGACACCGTCCTGATACGCAGTATTTT
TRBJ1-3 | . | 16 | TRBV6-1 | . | CASSEAAGVSGNTIYF | TGTGCCAGCAGTGAGGCCGCAGGGGTTTCTGGAAACACCATATATTTT
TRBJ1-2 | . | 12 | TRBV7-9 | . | CASSLTNYGYTF | TGTGCCAGCAGCTTAACTAACTATGGCTACACCTTC
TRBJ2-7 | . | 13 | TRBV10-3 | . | CAISGGYSNEQYF | TGTGCCATCAGTGGGGGCTACTCCAACGAGCAGTACTTC
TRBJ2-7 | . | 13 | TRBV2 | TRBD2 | CAKAGTSGSEQYF | TGTGCCAAAGCCGGGACTAGCGGGTCCGAGCAGTACTTC
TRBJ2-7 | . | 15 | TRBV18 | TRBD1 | CASSQGTGGDYEQYF | TGTGCCAGCTCACAAGGGACAGGGGGGGACTACGAGCAGTACTTC
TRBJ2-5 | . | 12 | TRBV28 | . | CASSSPRGTQYF | TGTGCCAGCAGCTCACCACGGGGGACCCAGTACTTC
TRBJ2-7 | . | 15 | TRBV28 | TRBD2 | CASRPPGLAMYEQYF | TGTGCCAGCAGGCCCCCGGGACTAGCGATGTACGAGCAGTACTTC
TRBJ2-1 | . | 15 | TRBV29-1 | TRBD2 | CSVHPGGGSYNEQFF | TGCAGCGTTCACCCGGGGGGGGGCTCCTACAATGAGCAGTTCTTC
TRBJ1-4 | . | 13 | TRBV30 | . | CAWSSTTNEKLFF | TGTGCCTGGAGTTCCACGACTAATGAAAAACTGTTTTTT
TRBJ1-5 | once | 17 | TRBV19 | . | CASSIEPRQAPNQPQHF | TGTGCCAGTAGTATAGAGCCACGACAGGCACCCAATCAGCCCCAGCATTTT
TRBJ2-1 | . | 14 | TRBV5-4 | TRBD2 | CASSSGLDYNEQFF | TGTGCCAGCAGCTCGGGACTAGACTACAATGAGCAGTTCTTC
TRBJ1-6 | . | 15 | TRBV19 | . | CASMRRSSYNSPLHF | TGTGCCAGTATGAGGAGGTCCTCCTATAATTCACCCCTCCACTTT
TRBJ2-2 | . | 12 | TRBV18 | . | CASWTGAGELFF | TGTGCCAGCTGGACCGGTGCCGGGGAGCTGTTTTTT
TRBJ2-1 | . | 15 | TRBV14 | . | CASSPPRGNGNEQFF | TGTGCCAGCAGCCCACCTCGGGGGAACGGTAATGAGCAGTTCTTC
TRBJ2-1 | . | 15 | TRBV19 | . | CASSVGPLEHNEQFF | TGTGCCAGTAGTGTGGGTCCTTTAGAGCACAATGAGCAGTTCTTC
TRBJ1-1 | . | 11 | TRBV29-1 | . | CSVEDRREAFF | TGCAGCGTTGAAGATCGCAGGGAAGCTTTCTTT
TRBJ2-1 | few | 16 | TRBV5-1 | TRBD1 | CASVVGVGQVNNEQFF | TGCGCCAGCGTAGTAGGGGTAGGACAGGTTAACAATGAGCAGTTCTTC
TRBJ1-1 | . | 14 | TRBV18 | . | CASSPGLESTEAFF | TGTGCCAGCTCACCCGGCCTCGAGAGCACTGAAGCTTTCTTT
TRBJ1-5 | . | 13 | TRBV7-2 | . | CASTPDRNQPQHF | TGTGCCAGCACCCCGGACAGAAATCAGCCCCAGCATTTT
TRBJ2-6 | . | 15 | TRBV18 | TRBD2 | CASSPELAGSNVLTF | TGTGCCAGCTCACCCGAGCTAGCGGGTTCCAACGTCCTGACTTTC
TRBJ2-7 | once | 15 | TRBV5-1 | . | CASSQDQGTSYEQYF | TGCGCCAGCAGCCAAGATCAGGGGACCTCCTACGAGCAGTACTTC
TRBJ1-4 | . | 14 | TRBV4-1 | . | CASSQEQMEEKLFF | TGCGCCAGCAGCCAAGAACAGATGGAGGAAAAACTGTTTTTT
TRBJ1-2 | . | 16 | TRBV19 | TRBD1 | CAVRALGTANNYGYTF | TGTGCGGTCAGGGCTCTGGGGACAGCCAACAACTATGGCTACACCTTC
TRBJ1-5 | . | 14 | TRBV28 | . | CASSIRGGVQPQHF | TGTGCCAGCAGCATCAGGGGCGGGGTTCAGCCCCAGCATTTT
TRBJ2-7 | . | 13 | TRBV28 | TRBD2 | CASSFRREEEQYF | TGTGCCAGCAGTTTTAGGCGGGAGGAGGAGCAGTACTTC
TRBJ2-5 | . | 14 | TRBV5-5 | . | CASSLNREGETQYF | TGTGCCAGCAGCTTGAACAGGGAGGGAGAGACCCAGTACTTC
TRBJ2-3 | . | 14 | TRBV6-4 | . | CASSDHLKADTQYF | TGTGCCAGCAGTGACCACTTGAAGGCAGATACGCAGTATTTT
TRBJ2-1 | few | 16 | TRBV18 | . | CASSPGARIGYNEQFF | TGTGCCAGCTCACCGGGGGCCCGGATAGGGTACAATGAGCAGTTCTTC
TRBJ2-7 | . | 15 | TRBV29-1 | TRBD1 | CSGSVGRDRGREQYF | TGCAGCGGCTCTGTGGGGCGGGACAGGGGTCGGGAGCAGTACTTC
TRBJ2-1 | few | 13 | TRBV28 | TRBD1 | CASSGTGLYEQFF | TGTGCCAGCAGTGGGACAGGGTTGTATGAGCAGTTCTTC
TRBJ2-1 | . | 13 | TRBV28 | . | CASTSSSYNEQFF | TGTGCCAGCACCAGCAGCTCCTACAATGAGCAGTTCTTC
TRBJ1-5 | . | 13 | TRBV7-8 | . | CASSFNSYQPQHF | TGTGCCAGCAGCTTCAACAGTTATCAGCCCCAGCATTTT
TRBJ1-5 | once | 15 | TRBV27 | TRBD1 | CASRDGTGGYQPQHF | TGTGCCAGCCGCGACGGTACAGGGGGGTATCAGCCCCAGCATTTT
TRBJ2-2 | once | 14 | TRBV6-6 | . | CASSRSSGTGELFF | TGTGCCAGCAGCCGATCAAGCGGGACCGGGGAGCTGTTTTTT